The T cell receptor (beta chain) under discussion was sequenced for a study of shared T cell receptors in the human thymus. Germline-derived CDR1 and CDR2 are LGHNA and YSLEER. The V end lost 4 bases, the J end lost 1 base, and 20 bases lay between the germline ends. CDR3 length equals 17 residues. TCRdb's table, derived via immunoSEQ multiplex PCR, lists solely in-frame clones and lacks some. This sample has about 500,000 clones, with roughly 74% found just once. These records were also assigned to another study, of human thymus T cells. As reported in that work: Serving as donors were healthy Finnish infants, each of whom was having open corrective surgery for congenital heart defects. Resections obtained during corrective heart surgery supplied the thymus tissue. Related studies found that unrelated individuals share highly overlapping thymic repertoires.

V usage is TRBV4-3 and J usage is TRBJ2-7; D ambiguous. This clonotype was sampled from a boy in the first two years of life with a congenital heart defect. Sequenced input: thymocytes. The CDR3 loop is CASSPTPNRRKSYEQYF. CDR3 DNA sequence: TGCGCCAGCAGCCCCACCCCGAACAGACGCAAATCCTACGAGCAGTACTTC.